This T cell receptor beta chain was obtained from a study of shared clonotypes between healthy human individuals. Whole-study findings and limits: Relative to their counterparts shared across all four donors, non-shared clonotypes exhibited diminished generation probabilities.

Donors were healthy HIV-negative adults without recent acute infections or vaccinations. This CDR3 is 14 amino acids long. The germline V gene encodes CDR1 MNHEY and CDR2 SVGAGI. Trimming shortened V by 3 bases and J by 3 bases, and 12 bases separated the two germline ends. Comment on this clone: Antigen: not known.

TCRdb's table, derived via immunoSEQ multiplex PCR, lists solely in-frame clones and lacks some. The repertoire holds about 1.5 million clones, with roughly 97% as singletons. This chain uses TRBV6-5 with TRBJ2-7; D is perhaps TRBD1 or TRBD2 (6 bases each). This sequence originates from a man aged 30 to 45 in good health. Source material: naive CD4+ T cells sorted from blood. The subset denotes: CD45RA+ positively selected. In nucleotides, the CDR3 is TGTGCCAGCAGTTATAGGGGGGTAAACTACGAGCAGTACTTC. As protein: CASSYRGVNYEQYF.